Shown below are 4 T cell receptor beta chains from a single sample sequenced in a study of shared T cell receptors in the human thymus. Profiled with immunoSEQ multiplex PCR; TCRdb holds only in-frame clones, not every one. The sample gives over 650,000 clones, around 87% of which show up once; roughly 0.0089% is in the top ten. These records were also assigned to another study, of human thymus T cells.

The specimen sequenced was thymocytes. Source of these receptors: a boy in the first two years of life with a congenital heart defect.

The V call is TRBV29-1, the J call TRBJ1-1, with D maybe TRBD1 (5 bases). The CDR3 contains 13 residues. Trimming pared 3 bases from V and 0 bases from J, leaving 8 bases between. CDR1 SQVTM and CDR2 ANQGSEA come from the germline V gene. CDR3: CSVDMTVNTEAFF. CDR3 bases: TGCAGCGTTGACATGACAGTGAACACTGAAGCTTTCTTT.

The CDR3 DNA reads TGTGCCAGTATGGCGGGGTCTACAGATACGCAGTATTTT. Its translation: CASMAGSTDTQYF. The chain joins TRBV19 to TRBJ2-3, with a tentative D call TRBD2 (6 bases). Germline CDR1 and CDR2: LNHDA and SQIVND (reference sequence). V lost 7 bases and J 3 bases, leaving 11 bases between the germline ends. This CDR3 contains 13 residues. Full variable domain (remainder filled in from reference TRBV19 and TRBJ2-3): DGGITQSPKYLFRKEGQNVTLSCEQNLNHDAMYWYRQDPGQGLRLIYYSQIVNDFQKGDIAEGYSVSREKKESFPLTVTSAQKNPTAFYLCASMAGSTDTQYFGPGTRLTVL.

The chain has TRBV16 and TRBJ2-5; D is perhaps TRBD2 (6 bases). The germline V gene has CDR1 KGHSY and CDR2 FQNENV. The CDR3 sequence is 16 residues long. Between the trimmed V and J ends, which lost 0 bases and 3 bases, there was a span of 14 bases. The CDR3 loop reads CASSQSRNSGEETQYF. CDR3 nucleotide sequence: TGTGCCAGCAGCCAATCGAGGAATTCGGGGGAAGAGACCCAGTACTTC.

The chain joins TRBV28 to TRBJ1-5; D is uncertain. Germline V gene lookup returns CDR1 MDHEN and CDR2 SYDVKM. V was clipped by 8 bases and J by 6 bases, with 17 bases between them. The CDR3 runs to 14 residues. Here the CDR3 reads CASSRGAKAQPQHF. Here the CDR3 DNA reads TGTGCCAGCTCGCGGGGTGCAAAGGCTCAGCCCCAGCATTTT.